One and the same sample provided the 11 T cell receptor beta chains below, sequenced in a study of T cell changes during pregnancy in multiple sclerosis. The data were produced by immunoSEQ multiplex PCR, yet TCRdb's version contains in-frame clones alone and is incomplete. The profile shows 85,000 to 100,000 clones, 85% to 95% of them singletons. The source material was peripheral blood, sampled before pregnancy. These TCRs come from a female donor with multiple sclerosis, enrolled in a pregnancy study.

This chain links TRBV4-1 with TRBJ2-2; the match to TRBD2 covers 12 bases. The CDR3 loop spans 16 amino acids. V trimming: 2 bases; J trimming: 7 bases; junction bases outside the gene matches: 5. Germline-derived CDR1 and CDR2 are MGHRA and YSYEKL. The CDR3 reads CASSQPTSGGGGELFF. CDR3 sequence (DNA): TGCGCCAGCAGCCAACCGACTAGCGGGGGCGGCGGGGAGCTGTTTTTT.

This clone was recorded only once. This chain uses TRBV30 with TRBJ2-6; maybe TRBD2 (6 bases). This CDR3 region has 17 residues. Germline-derived CDR1 and CDR2 are GTSNPN and SVGIG (reference sequence). V lost 5 bases and J 1 base, leaving 18 bases between the germline ends. The CDR3 nucleotides read TGTGCCTGGGTTTCCACCGGGGACTGGTCTGGGGCCAACGTCCTGACTTTC. It translates to CAWVSTGDWSGANVLTF.

The rearrangement links TRBV19 to TRBJ1-5; the match to TRBD1 covers 8 bases. CDR1 LNHDA and CDR2 SQIVND come from the germline V gene (reference sequence). This CDR3 region has 15 residues. The ends lost 4 bases at V and 11 bases at J; junction bases unmatched: 13. Here the CDR3 DNA reads TGTGCCAGTAGTAGTGGGACAGGTAGGGATTGGACCCAGCATTTT. Translating gives CASSSGTGRDWTQHF.

This clone came up once. V gene TRBV28 combines with J gene TRBJ2-7, with 7 positions matching TRBD1. V was clipped by 2 bases and J by 3 bases; unmatched bases: 7. CDR1 MDHEN and CDR2 SYDVKM come from the germline V gene. The CDR3 sequence is 15 residues long. The CDR3 DNA follows: TGTGCCAGCAGTTTACGAGACAGGGTAAACTACGAGCAGTACTTC. Protein: CASSLRDRVNYEQYF.

V is TRBV4-1 and J is TRBJ2-7; no clear D gene. The germline CDR1 and CDR2 sequences are MGHRA and YSYEKL. The CDR3 covers 14 residues. V was cut by 0 bases and J by 3 bases, with 9 bases left in between. This CDR3 reads CASSQEQVSYEQYF. The CDR3 DNA follows: TGCGCCAGCAGCCAAGAGCAGGTTAGCTACGAGCAGTACTTC.

The chain uses TRBV27 and TRBJ1-5; TRBD1 matches 8 bases. With V trimmed by 3 bases and J by 4 bases, 17 bases remained unmatched. The CDR3 is made up of 19 amino acids. Germline V gene data show CDR1 as MNHEY and CDR2 as SMNVEV (reference sequence). Here the CDR3 reads CASSFKPPGGAEGNQPQHF. The CDR3 DNA reads as TGTGCCAGCAGTTTTAAACCACCAGGGGGCGCCGAGGGGAATCAGCCCCAGCATTTT.

The V and J genes are TRBV7-6 and TRBJ1-5; D perhaps matches TRBD1 (6 bases). V lost 1 base and J 4 bases, leaving 17 bases between the germline ends. CDR3 length: 17 amino acids. Germline CDR1 and CDR2: SGHVS and FNYEAQ. Here the CDR3 DNA reads TGTGCCAGCAGCTTAGGCCCCGGGGCAGGGGCTAATCAGCCCCAGCATTTT. Translation: CASSLGPGAGANQPQHF.

This chain connects TRBV25-1 to TRBJ1-2; 8 bases match TRBD1. The trim removed 6 bases at V and 1 base at J, leaving 10 bases unmatched. CDR1 is MGHDK and CDR2 is SYGVNS in the germline V gene. The CDR3 spans 16 residues. Written as DNA, the CDR3 is TGTGCCAGCAGATCTTCGACAGGGGCCTATAACTATGGCTACACCTTC. Amino acids: CASRSSTGAYNYGYTF.

V is TRBV7-6 and J is TRBJ2-2, with 11 bases fitting TRBD2. This CDR3 has 16 amino acids. CDR1 is SGHVS and CDR2 is FNYEAQ in the germline V gene. V dropped 9 bases and J dropped 7; count of bases not matched to a gene: 13. CDR3 protein: CASYLAGGPVDGELFF. For the CDR3, the DNA is TGTGCCAGTTACTTAGCGGGAGGGCCGGTAGACGGGGAGCTGTTTTTT.

CDR3 loop: CASSQRSGQGNTGELFF. CDR3 nucleotide sequence: TGTGCCAGCAGCCAACGGTCGGGACAGGGAAACACCGGGGAGCTGTTTTTT. The rearrangement uses TRBV7-9 and TRBJ2-2; 9 bases match TRBD1. V lost 5 bases, J lost 2 bases, and 9 bases stayed unmatched. The CDR3 runs 17 residues. Germline-derived CDR1 and CDR2 are SEHNR and FQNEAQ (reference sequence). The variable domain in full, with the rest retrieved from reference TRBV7-9 and TRBJ2-2, is DTGVSQNPRHKITKRGQNVTFRCDPISEHNRLYWYRQTLGQGPEFLTYFQNEAQLEKSRLLSDRFSAERPKGSFSTLEIQRTEQGDSAMYLCASSQRSGQGNTGELFFGEGSRLTVL.

The chain joins TRBV14 to TRBJ2-1; TRBD2 aligns across 9 bases. Germline CDR1 is SGHDN and CDR2 is FVKESK. V lost 0 bases, J lost 3 bases, and 12 bases stayed unmatched. This CDR3 has 19 amino acids. Here the CDR3 DNA reads TGTGCCAGCAGCCAAGATACGACGGCTAGCGGGGACCTCTACAATGAGCAGTTCTTC. Translating it yields CASSQDTTASGDLYNEQFF.